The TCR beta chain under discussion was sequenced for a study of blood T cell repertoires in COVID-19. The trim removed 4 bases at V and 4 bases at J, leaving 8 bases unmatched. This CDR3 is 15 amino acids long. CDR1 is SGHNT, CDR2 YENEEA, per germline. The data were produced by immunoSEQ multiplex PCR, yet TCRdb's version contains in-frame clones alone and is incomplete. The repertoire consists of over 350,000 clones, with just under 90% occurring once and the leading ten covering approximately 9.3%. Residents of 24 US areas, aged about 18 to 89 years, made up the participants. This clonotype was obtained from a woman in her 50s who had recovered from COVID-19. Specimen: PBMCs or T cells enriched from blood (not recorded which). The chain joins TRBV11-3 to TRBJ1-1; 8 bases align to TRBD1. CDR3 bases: TGTGCCAGCAGCTCGGGGACAGGCGGTGGCACTGAAGCTTTCTTT. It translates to CASSSGTGGGTEAFF.